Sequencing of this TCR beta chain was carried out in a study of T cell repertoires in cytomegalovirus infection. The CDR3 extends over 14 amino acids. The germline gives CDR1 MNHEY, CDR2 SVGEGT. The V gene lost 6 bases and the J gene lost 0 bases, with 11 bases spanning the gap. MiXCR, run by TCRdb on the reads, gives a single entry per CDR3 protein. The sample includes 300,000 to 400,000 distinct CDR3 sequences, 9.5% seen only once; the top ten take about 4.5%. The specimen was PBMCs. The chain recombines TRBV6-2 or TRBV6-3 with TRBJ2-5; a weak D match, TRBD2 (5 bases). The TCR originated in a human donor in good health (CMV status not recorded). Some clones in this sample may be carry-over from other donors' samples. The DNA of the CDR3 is TGTGCCAGCAGCCTCGCGGGTCACCAAGAGACCCAGTACTTC. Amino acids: CASSLAGHQETQYF.